This entry concerns a single TCR beta chain. Assay: immunoSEQ multiplex PCR; the TCRdb copy retains only in-frame clones and omits some. The sample lists hundreds of thousands of clones; around 90% were seen once. Germline loops: CDR1 LNHNV, CDR2 YYDKDF (reference sequence). The V segment lost 3 bases and the J segment 0 bases; nucleotides outside the gene matches: 1. This CDR3 is built from 15 residues. The sample belongs to a study of blood T cell repertoires in COVID-19. The wider study: T cells, B-cell-depleted T cells, or PBMCs supplied cDNA or gDNA.

The receptor was derived from a human donor in a cohort sampled during active COVID-19. What was sequenced was peripheral blood. V usage is TRBV15 and J usage is TRBJ2-7; 11 bases are a match to TRBD2. The CDR3 nucleotides are TGTGCCACCAGCAGGCTAGCGGGGGGCTCCTACGAGCAGTACTTC. This gives the protein CATSRLAGGSYEQYF.